The clone carrying this T cell receptor (beta chain) was seen a few times. Its target is unknown. This record belongs to a study of T-cell reconstitution after alpha-beta-depleted transplantation in children. Study conclusions and caveats: It was surviving recipient T cells and thymic progenitors that gave some patients high TCRbeta diversity at day 60. When one year had passed after transplant, most T-cell counts and diversity came from newly produced T cells. Reportedly, alpha-beta T cells present about two months post-transplant originated from several hundred expanded clones of graft origin.

Germline assignment: CDR1 DFQATT and CDR2 SNEGSKA (reference sequence). Trimming stripped 3 bases from V and 2 bases from J, with 17 bases between. The CDR3 runs to 15 residues. Unique molecular identifiers were used in preparing the TCRbeta library. TCRdb recomputed calls from the PCR reads with MiXCR, one row per CDR3 protein. The sample lists approximately 210,000 distinct CDR3 sequences; around a sixth were seen once. The clonotype was recovered from a male patient aged 2-15 years who had a stem cell transplant for acute lymphoblastic leukemia, so the T cells may come from the graft donor. The sequencing here drew on PBMCs, mostly from graft donor cells, taken 360 days after TCRalphabeta/CD19-depleted stem cell transplant. This chain links TRBV20-1 with TRBJ2-7; D is possibly TRBD1 or TRBD2 (6 bases each). DNA for the CDR3: TGCAGTGCTAGCCCTAGGGGGGAAGTCCCCTACGAGCAGTACTTC. Protein product: CSASPRGEVPYEQYF.